This T cell receptor (beta chain) is drawn from a study of radiation and T cells in renal cell carcinoma. Background on the study: Nephrectomy followed 15 Gy stereotactic body radiation by 4 weeks.

Some clones are missing from TCRdb's copy, which holds only in-frame ones; the method was immunoSEQ multiplex PCR. The repertoire holds about 150,000 clones, with approximately 91% as singletons. Time point: baseline pretreatment blood. Treatment given: 15 Gy SBRT to primary tumor, nephrectomy 4 weeks later. After SBRT, blood was collected at 2 and 4 weeks, plus baseline. This CDR3 comprises 14 residues. With V trimmed by 3 bases and J by 5 bases, 0 bases remained unmatched. Per the germline V gene, CDR1 is KGHSH and CDR2 is LQKENI. V gene TRBV18 combines with J gene TRBJ2-3, with 12 nucleotides matching TRBD2. The source was blood, collected from a patient whose treatment included radiotherapy and nephrectomy. The receptor was derived from a woman aged 50 to 60 with renal cell carcinoma. Here the CDR3 reads CASSPGLAGDTQYF. The CDR3 DNA follows: TGTGCCAGCTCACCGGGACTAGCGGGAGATACGCAGTATTTT.